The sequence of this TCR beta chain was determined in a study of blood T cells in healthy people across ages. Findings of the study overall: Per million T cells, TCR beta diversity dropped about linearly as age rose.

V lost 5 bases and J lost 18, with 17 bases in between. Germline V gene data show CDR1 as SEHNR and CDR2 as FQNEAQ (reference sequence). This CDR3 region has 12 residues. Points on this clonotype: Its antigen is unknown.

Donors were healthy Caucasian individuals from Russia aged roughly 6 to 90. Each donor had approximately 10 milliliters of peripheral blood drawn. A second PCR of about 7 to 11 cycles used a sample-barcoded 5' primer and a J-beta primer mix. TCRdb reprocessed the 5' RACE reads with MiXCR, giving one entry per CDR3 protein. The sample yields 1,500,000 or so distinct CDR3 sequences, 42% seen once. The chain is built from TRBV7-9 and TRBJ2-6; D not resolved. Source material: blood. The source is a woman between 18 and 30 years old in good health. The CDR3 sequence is CASSITGPHSTF. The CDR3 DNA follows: TGTGCCAGCAGCATAACCGGGCCCCATTCGACTTTC.